This T cell receptor (beta chain) was captured by sequencing in a study of cytomegalovirus exposure and HLA in healthy donors. Broader study findings: In a later analysis, 16,951 TCR beta sequences were associated with HLA alleles at 0.05 false discovery rate. Later analysis demonstrated an association between a missense DCLRE1C variant and TCR beta V- and J-gene trimming. Listed as cytomegalovirus-associated were more than 150 TCR beta chains.

The study ran its PCR with 60 Vbeta and 13 Jbeta primers. Profiled with immunoSEQ multiplex PCR; TCRdb holds only in-frame clones, not every one. This sample yields some 130,000 clones, of which approximately 84% are seen a single time; 2.7% belongs to the top ten. This clone has a single count. As yet, its antigen is unknown. CDR3 length: 15 amino acids. Germline V gene lookup returns CDR1 SGHVS and CDR2 FNYEAQ. As for the donors, each was a healthy bone marrow donor. Sequenced input: PBMCs. This rearrangement joins TRBV7-6 to TRBJ2-7; TRBD2 matches 9 bases. The origin of this receptor is a boy younger than 10 in good health and CMV-seronegative. The CDR3 nucleotides read TGTGCCAGCAGCCCTTACAGTGGGACTAGCCCCCCCCGGTTCGTC. Encoded protein: CASSPYSGTSPPRFV.